This is a list of T cell receptor beta chains from one sample in a study of T cell responses to AZD1222 COVID-19 vaccine. Profiled with immunoSEQ multiplex PCR; TCRdb holds only in-frame clones, not every one. The sample has about 29,000 clones; 93% are singletons. The sample consisted of peripheral blood, taken on day 0 of AZD1222 vaccination. The receptors originated from an adult in good health. Both conserved end residues are part of each CDR3. D genes are given only for firm matches. Only part of the rows carry a size: once, few, many, or a class if the clone is expanded.

J: TRBJ2-5; V: TRBV18; D: .; length: 13; size: .; CDR3: CASSEGLQETQYF; DNA: TGTGCCAGCTCCGAAGGACTTCAAGAGACCCAGTACTTC
J: TRBJ2-5; V: TRBV15; D: .; length: 14; size: .; CDR3: CATSRDMREETQYF; DNA: TGTGCCACCAGCAGAGATATGCGGGAAGAGACCCAGTACTTC
J: TRBJ2-1; V: TRBV7-9; D: .; length: 14; size: .; CDR3: CASSLGGSYNEQFF; DNA: TGTGCCAGCAGCTTAGGTGGTTCCTACAATGAGCAGTTCTTC
J: TRBJ2-7; V: TRBV14; D: .; length: 14; size: .; CDR3: CASSPDRAGNEQYF; DNA: TGTGCCAGCAGCCCAGACAGGGCGGGAAACGAGCAGTACTTC
J: TRBJ2-7; V: TRBV5-1; D: TRBD1; length: 15; size: .; CDR3: CASSLAGQGADEQYF; DNA: TGCGCCAGCAGCTTGGCCGGGCAGGGGGCTGACGAGCAGTACTTC
J: TRBJ1-1; V: TRBV5-1; D: .; length: 13; size: .; CDR3: CASRRQENTEAFF; DNA: TGCGCCAGCAGGAGACAGGAGAACACTGAAGCTTTCTTT
J: TRBJ1-1; V: TRBV7-2; D: .; length: 13; size: .; CDR3: CASSSYGTGEAFF; DNA: TGTGCCAGCAGCTCTTATGGGACGGGAGAAGCTTTCTTT
J: TRBJ1-3; V: TRBV7-2; D: .; length: 15; size: .; CDR3: CASSFNSDSGNTIYF; DNA: TGTGCCAGCAGCTTTAACAGCGACTCTGGAAACACCATATATTTT
J: TRBJ1-1; V: TRBV6-2/TRBV6-3; D: .; length: 17; size: .; CDR3: CASSTGRRGRGNTEAFF; DNA: TGTGCCAGCAGTACAGGGAGGAGGGGTCGTGGTAACACTGAAGCTTTCTTT
J: TRBJ2-2; V: TRBV7-7; D: .; length: 13; size: .; CDR3: CASSPGLAGELFF; DNA: TGTGCTAGCAGCCCTGGTTTGGCCGGGGAGCTGTTTTTT
J: TRBJ1-5; V: TRBV6-5; D: .; length: 14; size: .; CDR3: CASSQQGGNQPQHF; DNA: TGTGCCAGCAGCCAACAGGGAGGCAATCAGCCCCAGCATTTT
J: TRBJ2-7; V: TRBV7-2; D: .; length: 13; size: .; CDR3: CASSFTGGDEQYF; DNA: TGTGCCAGCAGCTTCACAGGGGGGGACGAGCAGTACTTC
J: TRBJ1-4; V: TRBV28; D: TRBD1; length: 14; size: .; CDR3: CAWGGTAINEKLFF; DNA: TGTGCCTGGGGAGGGACAGCGATTAATGAAAAACTGTTTTTT
J: TRBJ1-4; V: TRBV5-1; D: .; length: 14; size: .; CDR3: CASSLGSGQEKLFF; DNA: TGCGCCAGCAGCTTGGGGTCAGGCCAGGAAAAACTGTTTTTT
J: TRBJ2-7; V: TRBV21-1; D: .; length: 14; size: few; CDR3: CASSKKAGDYEQYF; DNA: TGTGCCAGCAGCAAGAAAGCGGGAGACTACGAGCAGTACTTC
J: TRBJ1-5; V: TRBV6-1; D: TRBD1; length: 15; size: .; CDR3: CASSEAARGFQPQHF; DNA: TGTGCCAGCAGTGAAGCGGCCAGGGGGTTTCAGCCCCAGCATTTT
J: TRBJ2-2; V: TRBV30; D: .; length: 14; size: .; CDR3: CAWSVRGGTGELFF; DNA: TGTGCCTGGAGTGTACGAGGCGGGACCGGGGAGCTGTTTTTT
J: TRBJ1-2; V: TRBV3-1/TRBV3-2; D: .; length: 15; size: .; CDR3: CASSQEEGSDYGYTF; DNA: TGTGCCAGCAGCCAAGAGGAGGGGTCCGACTATGGCTACACCTTC
J: TRBJ1-5; V: TRBV5-8; D: .; length: 15; size: .; CDR3: CASSSPGGRIQPQHF; DNA: TGTGCCAGCAGCTCCCCGGGGGGGCGCATTCAGCCCCAGCATTTT
J: TRBJ2-1; V: TRBV19; D: .; length: 17; size: once; CDR3: CASSIGGEFAPYNEQFF; DNA: TGTGCCAGTAGTATCGGGGGTGAGTTTGCCCCTTACAATGAGCAGTTCTTC
J: TRBJ1-2; V: TRBV10-2; D: .; length: 13; size: .; CDR3: CASSLHQDYGYTF; DNA: TGCGCCAGCAGCCTGCATCAGGACTATGGCTACACCTTC
J: TRBJ1-5; V: TRBV28; D: .; length: 17; size: .; CDR3: CASTSFTRGRLNQPQHF; DNA: TGTGCCAGCACCTCCTTTACCCGGGGCAGGCTCAATCAGCCCCAGCATTTT
J: TRBJ1-6; V: TRBV5-1; D: TRBD1; length: 13; size: .; CDR3: CASRGTGDSPLHF; DNA: TGCGCCAGCCGAGGAACAGGGGATTCACCCCTCCACTTT
J: TRBJ1-5; V: TRBV20-1; D: .; length: 13; size: .; CDR3: CSASKGDNQPQHF; DNA: TGCAGTGCTAGTAAAGGCGACAATCAGCCCCAGCATTTT
J: TRBJ1-1; V: TRBV15; D: .; length: 14; size: .; CDR3: CATSRDRPGLEAFF; DNA: TGTGCCACCAGCAGAGACAGACCGGGATTGGAAGCTTTCTTT
J: TRBJ2-7; V: TRBV5-1; D: .; length: 14; size: .; CDR3: CASTDRGQTYEQYF; DNA: TGCGCCAGTACTGACCGCGGACAGACCTACGAGCAGTACTTC
J: TRBJ1-6; V: TRBV11-2; D: .; length: 15; size: .; CDR3: CASSLDGQYNSPLHF; DNA: TGTGCCAGCAGCTTAGATGGACAGTATAATTCACCCCTCCACTTT
J: TRBJ1-4; V: TRBV28; D: .; length: 15; size: .; CDR3: CASTSPPGGHEKLFF; DNA: TGTGCCAGCACCTCCCCCCCGGGGGGCCATGAAAAACTGTTTTTT
J: TRBJ2-5; V: TRBV25-1; D: .; length: 12; size: .; CDR3: CASSEGVGTQYF; DNA: TGTGCCAGCAGTGAAGGGGTGGGGACCCAGTACTTC
J: TRBJ1-6; V: TRBV10-2; D: TRBD1; length: 14; size: .; CDR3: CASRRDRGQSPLHF; DNA: TGCGCCAGCAGGAGGGACAGGGGGCAGTCACCCCTCCACTTT
J: TRBJ2-7; V: TRBV3-1/TRBV3-2; D: .; length: 15; size: .; CDR3: CASSQSRGRVYEQYF; DNA: TGTGCCAGCAGCCAGTCAAGAGGGAGAGTATACGAGCAGTACTTC
J: TRBJ2-5; V: TRBV7-9; D: .; length: 11; size: .; CDR3: CASRLGETQYF; DNA: TGTGCCAGCAGATTAGGCGAGACCCAGTACTTC
J: TRBJ2-1; V: TRBV5-6; D: .; length: 15; size: .; CDR3: CASSLESGSYNEQFF; DNA: TGTGCCAGCAGCTTGGAGAGCGGCTCCTACAATGAGCAGTTCTTC
J: TRBJ1-1; V: TRBV4-3; D: .; length: 13; size: .; CDR3: CASSQQRGSEAFF; DNA: TGCGCCAGCAGCCAGCAGAGGGGTTCCGAAGCTTTCTTT
J: TRBJ2-2; V: TRBV10-3; D: TRBD1; length: 16; size: .; CDR3: CAISENQGAGTGELFF; DNA: TGTGCCATCAGTGAAAACCAGGGGGCAGGCACCGGGGAGCTGTTTTTT
J: TRBJ1-2; V: TRBV7-2; D: .; length: 15; size: .; CDR3: CASSLARTDYYGYTF; DNA: TGTGCCAGCAGCTTAGCGCGGACAGACTACTATGGCTACACCTTC
J: TRBJ2-5; V: TRBV6-2/TRBV6-3; D: TRBD1; length: 17; size: .; CDR3: CASSYGRTGGLKETQYF; DNA: TGTGCCAGCAGTTATGGCCGGACAGGGGGCCTGAAAGAGACCCAGTACTTC
J: TRBJ2-1; V: TRBV2; D: TRBD2; length: 15; size: .; CDR3: CASSRGTSENNEQFF; DNA: TGTGCCAGCAGCAGGGGGACTAGCGAAAACAATGAGCAGTTCTTC
J: TRBJ1-5; V: TRBV7-2; D: .; length: 16; size: once; CDR3: CASSLGLGASNQPQHF; DNA: TGTGCCAGCAGCTTAGGACTGGGGGCCTCCAATCAGCCCCAGCATTTT
J: TRBJ2-2; V: TRBV27; D: .; length: 13; size: .; CDR3: CASRQGNTGELFF; DNA: TGTGCCAGCAGACAGGGTAACACCGGGGAGCTGTTTTTT